These 27 T cell receptor beta chains share one sample of origin, sequenced in a study of post-analysis software for immune sequencing data. The study's findings and limits: TRBV segments more frequent in patients than in controls numbered a few and included TRBV5-6, TRBV5-1 and TRBV20-1.

Their antigens remain unidentified. The TCR beta cDNA libraries contained unique molecular identifiers. TCRdb re-analysed the PCR reads in MiXCR, keeping a single row per CDR3 protein. Among 650,000 to 900,000 distinct CDR3 sequences listed, about 43% were seen once. The source material was blood. The receptors originated from a girl between 10 and 17 years old with multiple sclerosis.

This rearrangement joins TRBV27 to TRBJ2-1; 8 bases match TRBD1. Gene TRBJ2-7 matches the end of the DNA better, so the J call may be wrong. Germline V CDR1 and CDR2: MNHEY, SMNVEV (reference sequence). This CDR3 has 13 residues. Written as DNA, the CDR3 is TGTGCCAGCAGTGTGGGACAGGTTTACGAGCAGTACTTC. Its translation: CASSVGQVYEQYF.

V is TRBV7-2 and J is TRBJ2-1, with D perhaps TRBD2 (6 bases). Germline assignment: CDR1 SGHTA and CDR2 FQGNSA. Trimming cost V 5 bases and J 9 bases, with 17 bases left between them. The CDR3 length is 14 residues. The CDR3 DNA is TGTGCCAGCAGCCTCCATGCGGACGGGAGTGAGCAGTTCTTC. Translating it yields CASSLHADGSEQFF.

The chain employs TRBV11-1 and TRBJ1-1, with D maybe TRBD1 (5 bases). This CDR3 spans 15 amino acids. Per the germline V gene, CDR1 is SGHAT and CDR2 is FQDESV (reference sequence). Trimming took 2 bases from V and 1 from J, leaving 11 bases between them. This chain's CDR3 is CASSLKRGGNTEAFF. In nucleotides, the CDR3 is TGTGCCAGCAGCTTAAAGCGGGGGGGGAACACTGAAGCTTTCTTT.

The rearrangement uses TRBV7-2 and TRBJ2-1, with 9 bases lining up with TRBD1. Germline trimming cut 5 bases from V and 3 bases from J; bases unmatched to any gene: 8. This CDR3 comprises 16 residues. CDR1 and CDR2 (germline): SGHTA, FQGNSA. In DNA, the CDR3 is TGTGCCAGCAGCACATTTGGACAGGGGCTCTACAATGAGCAGTTCTTC. This translates into CASSTFGQGLYNEQFF.

There are many counts of this clonotype. J is TRBJ2-7 and V is TRBV10-3; a possible D gene is TRBD2 (5 bases). Germline V gives CDR1 ENHRY, CDR2 SYGVKD. Trimming cost V 5 bases and J 0 bases, with 11 bases left between them. The CDR3 consists of 14 residues. This chain's CDR3 is CAISLRESSYEQYF. The CDR3 DNA follows: TGTGCCATCAGTCTGAGGGAGAGCTCCTACGAGCAGTACTTC.

This sequence joins TRBV5-1 and TRBJ2-6; D gene unclear. Germline CDR1 reads SGHRS; CDR2 reads YFSETQ. The V end lost 7 bases, the J end lost 0 bases, and 8 bases lay between the germline ends. This CDR3 spans 14 amino acids. The CDR3 reads CASAPGSGANVLTF. DNA of the CDR3: TGCGCCAGCGCCCCGGGCTCTGGGGCCAACGTCCTGACTTTC.

Of note for this clonotype: This may be a read error: a much more frequent sequence differs by one nucleotide. The CDR3 sequence is CSARGGDRWYEQFF. In DNA, the CDR3 is TGCAGTGCTAGAGGCGGGGATAGGTGGTACGAGCAGTTCTTC. V and J are TRBV20-1 and TRBJ2-1, with a tentative D call TRBD2 (6 bases). The V end lost 1 base, the J end lost 10 bases, and 17 bases lay between the germline ends. The germline CDR1 and CDR2 sequences are DFQATT and SNEGSKA (reference sequence). The CDR3 is 14 amino acids.

This clonotype was seen once. V usage is TRBV24-1 and J usage is TRBJ2-3, with 10 bases aligning to TRBD2. The germline gives CDR1 KGHDR, CDR2 SFDVKD. CDR3 length: 16 amino acids. The V gene end was trimmed by 5 bases and the J gene end by 6 bases; junction bases not matched to a gene: 10. CDR3 loop: CATSGIAGGQGDTQYF. For the CDR3, the DNA is TGTGCCACCAGTGGAATAGCGGGAGGCCAAGGGGATACGCAGTATTTT.

The gene calls are TRBV11-3 and TRBJ1-1, with D uncertain. Germline CDR1 SGHNT, CDR2 YENEEA. V was pared by 1 base and J by 9 bases, with 15 bases between. CDR3 length: 14 amino acids. CDR3 in amino acids: CASSLARGPVQAFF. The CDR3 DNA follows: TGTGCCAGCAGCTTAGCTCGCGGACCGGTGCAAGCTTTCTTT.

Only a few counts were recorded for this clonotype. The chain couples TRBV2 to TRBJ2-7, with 8 bases lining up with TRBD2. The V and J ends lost 7 bases and 0 bases, in that order; junction bases with no gene match: 14. Germline V lookup: CDR1 SNHLY, CDR2 FYNNEI. The length of the CDR3 is 17 residues. The CDR3, as DNA: TGTGCCAGCACTGAGGGACACCCCGGGACTAGCTCCTACGAGCAGTACTTC. It translates to CASTEGHPGTSSYEQYF. The full variable domain, rest sourced from reference TRBV2 and TRBJ2-7, is EPEVTQTPSHQVTQMGQEVILRCVPISNHLYFYWYRQILGQKVEFLVSFYNNEISEKSEIFDDQFSVERPDGSNFTLKIRSTKLEDSAMYFCASTEGHPGTSSYEQYFGPGTRLTVT.

The chain combines TRBV11-2 with TRBJ2-7; D may be TRBD1 (6 bases). The CDR3 has 17 amino acids. Germline CDR1 is SGHAT and CDR2 is FQNNGV. The V gene lost 1 base and the J gene lost 3 bases, with 19 bases spanning the gap. CDR3 sequence (DNA): TGTGCCAGCAGCTTAGTATGGCAGGGGAATCCCTTCTACGAGCAGTACTTC. Translated: CASSLVWQGNPFYEQYF.

The rearrangement joins TRBV15 to TRBJ1-1; D is ambiguous. Germline V lookup: CDR1 LNHNV, CDR2 YYDKDF (reference sequence). Trimming pared 1 base from V and 3 bases from J, leaving 9 bases between. The CDR3 is made up of 14 amino acids. CDR3 region: CATSRGGSYTEAFF. The CDR3, as DNA: TGTGCCACCAGCAGAGGCGGTTCTTACACTGAAGCTTTCTTT.

V and J are TRBV10-3 and TRBJ2-7; D perhaps matches TRBD1 (5 bases). V gave up 8 bases and J gave up 2 bases, with 10 bases separating them. The CDR3 consists of 12 residues. Germline V gene sequence: CDR1 ENHRY, CDR2 SYGVKD. The CDR3 loop is CAIGADTYEQYF. The DNA for the CDR3 is TGTGCCATCGGGGCCGATACCTACGAGCAGTACTTC.

The CDR3 loop reads CSAKVPAQRYF. The CDR3 nucleotides are TGCAGTGCTAAGGTTCCGGCCCAACGGTACTTC. The chain has TRBV20-1 and TRBJ2-7; no reliable D call. The CDR3 has 11 residues. The germline gives CDR1 DFQATT, CDR2 SNEGSKA (reference sequence). Deletions cut 4 bases from V and 12 bases from J, with 16 bases between.

This clonotype showed up just once. CDR3 bases: TGTGCCAGCAGGGACGGGACTAGCGGGACTGCAGATACGCAGTATTTT. It codes for CASRDGTSGTADTQYF. The V and J genes are TRBV5-6 and TRBJ2-3, with 13 bases identical to TRBD2. Germline-derived CDR1 and CDR2 are SGHDT and YYEEEE. The CDR3 is made up of 16 amino acids. The junction had 7 bases not matched to a gene; V was cut back by 5 bases and J by 4 bases.

This clonotype was detected once. The V call is TRBV29-1, the J call TRBJ1-1; no clear D gene. Germline V gives CDR1 SQVTM, CDR2 ANQGSEA. The V and J ends lost 3 bases and 1 base respectively, with 3 bases between them. The CDR3 is made up of 11 amino acids. The CDR3 loop is CSVDWNTEAFF. The CDR3, as DNA: TGCAGCGTTGACTGGAACACTGAAGCTTTCTTT. The full variable domain, its missing parts supplied by reference TRBV29-1 and TRBJ1-1, is SAVISQKPSRDICQRGTSLTIQCQVDSQVTMMFWYRQQPGQSLTLIATANQGSEATYESGFVIDKFPISRPNLTFSTLTVSNMSPEDSSIYLCSVDWNTEAFFGQGTRLTVV.

The chain combines TRBV11-3 with TRBJ2-5, with 10 nucleotides matching TRBD2. J lost 4 bases, V lost 4 bases, and 9 bases had no gene match. This CDR3 is built from 16 residues. The V gene's germline CDR1 is SGHNT and CDR2 YENEEA. Written as DNA, the CDR3 is TGTGCCAGCAGCTCACCCAGCGGGAGGGCCGCAGAGACCCAGTACTTC. It translates to CASSSPSGRAAETQYF.

The CDR3 sequence: CASSSTIYEQYF. The CDR3 bases are TGCGCCAGCAGCTCCACTATCTACGAGCAGTACTTC. The chain has TRBV5-1 and TRBJ2-5; D call uncertain. The J call is uncertain, as TRBJ2-7 better fits the DNA end. The V gene's germline CDR1 is SGHRS and CDR2 YFSETQ. The length of the CDR3 is 12 residues.

The chain combines TRBV29-1 with TRBJ2-7, with a weak D call TRBD1 (6 bases). Trimming stripped 7 bases from V and 0 bases from J, with 13 bases between. The CDR3 totals 13 residues. Per germline, CDR1 SQVTM and CDR2 ANQGSEA. CDR3 DNA sequence: TGCAGCGCCCGTCAGGGGAGCTCCTACGAGCAGTACTTC. Its protein is CSARQGSSYEQYF.

This clonotype showed up just a few times. CDR3 nucleotides: TGTGCCAGCAGCTCCGCCCTGACAGGGGGCAGGGACGAGCAGTACTTC. Its protein product is CASSSALTGGRDEQYF. The V and J genes are TRBV7-8 and TRBJ2-7, with TRBD1 matching 10 bases. The CDR3 is 16 amino acids. Unmatched junction bases numbered 11, after V lost 4 bases and J lost 5 bases. The germline gives CDR1 SGHVS, CDR2 FQNEAQ.

The rearrangement uses TRBV7-9 and TRBJ2-7; D call uncertain. Trimming pared 7 bases from V and 2 bases from J, leaving 12 bases between. Germline-derived CDR1 and CDR2 are SEHNR and FQNEAQ (reference sequence). This CDR3 spans 13 amino acids. The CDR3 DNA sequence: TGTGCCAGCACCCCCGACACCGCCTACGAGCAGTACTTC. Encoded protein: CASTPDTAYEQYF.

The chain employs TRBV7-3 and TRBJ2-7; 10 nucleotides match TRBD1. The CDR3 contains 16 residues. J was trimmed by 3 bases and V by 5 bases; bases with no gene match: 10. Germline CDR1 and CDR2: SGHTA and FQGTGA. The CDR3 region is CASSLRGGQGNYEQYF. Written as DNA, the CDR3 is TGTGCCAGCAGCCTAAGGGGGGGACAGGGGAACTACGAGCAGTACTTC.

A single count supports this clonotype. CDR3 sequence (DNA): TGTGCCAGCAGTCTGACCCCCGCGGAGACCCAGTACTTC. It codes for CASSLTPAETQYF. This chain connects TRBV12-3 or TRBV12-4 to TRBJ2-5, with no clear D. The CDR3 is 13 residues long. V lost 5 bases and J 5 bases, leaving 12 bases between the germline ends.

The rearrangement joins TRBV11-3 to TRBJ2-1; D is perhaps TRBD2 (6 bases). V lost 0 bases, J lost 0 bases, and 15 bases lay in between. Per the germline V gene, CDR1 is SGHNT and CDR2 is YENEEA. There are 18 residues in the CDR3. This chain's CDR3 is CASSLDAGGTSSYNEQFF. Written as DNA, the CDR3 is TGTGCCAGCAGCTTAGACGCCGGGGGTACTAGCTCCTACAATGAGCAGTTCTTC.

The chain has TRBV7-2 and TRBJ1-2, with D unresolved. CDR1 SGHTA and CDR2 FQGNSA come from the germline V gene. The V end was cut by 5 bases, the J end by 4 bases, with 20 bases between. CDR3 size: 16 residues. The chain's CDR3 is CASSPRSTTTGYGYTF. The DNA for the CDR3 is TGTGCCAGCAGCCCTAGGTCCACCACTACGGGCTATGGCTACACCTTC. The full variable domain, its missing parts supplied by reference TRBV7-2 and TRBJ1-2, is GAGVSQSPSNKVTEKGKDVELRCDPISGHTALYWYRQSLGQGLEFLIYFQGNSAPDKSGLPSDRFSAERTGGSVSTLTIQRTQQEDSAVYLCASSPRSTTTGYGYTFGSGTRLTVV.

This clonotype was detected a few times. The rearrangement uses TRBV7-2 and TRBJ2-5, with D hard to call. This CDR3 is 14 amino acids long. Per germline, CDR1 SGHTA and CDR2 FQGNSA. Trimming left V 7 bases short and J 0 bases short, with 12 bases between. CDR3 in amino acids: CASTLPPDQETQYF. Here the CDR3 DNA reads TGTGCCAGCACCCTCCCCCCAGACCAAGAGACCCAGTACTTC.

CDR3 residues: CSAIGLDEQFF. The CDR3 DNA reads as TGCAGTGCTATCGGTTTAGACGAGCAGTTCTTC. The chain is built from TRBV20-1 and TRBJ2-1; D is unclear. V gave up 4 bases and J gave up 10 bases, with 11 bases separating them. CDR1 is DFQATT and CDR2 is SNEGSKA in the germline V gene (reference sequence). This CDR3 spans 11 amino acids.